This TCR beta chain was recovered during a study of blood T cells in healthy people across ages. Each sample gave at least 6.5 million isolated PBMCs. On this clonotype: A junction end diverges from the germline sequence, so it may reflect a read error.

Germline CDR1 SSHAT, CDR2 FNYEAQ (reference sequence). The CDR3 is 14 residues long. The use of a sample-barcoded 5' primer and a J-beta primer mix characterized a second PCR of 7 to 11 cycles. TCRdb reanalysed the 5' RACE reads using MiXCR and keeps one entry per CDR3 protein. The data hold about 1.1 million distinct CDR3 sequences, with more than 30% observed a single time. The V call is TRBV7-7, the J call TRBJ2-3, with D perhaps being TRBD1 or TRBD2 (6 bases each). The origin of this receptor is a man aged 18 to 30 in good health. Sequences were obtained from blood. CDR3 residues: CASSPVGGTDTQYF. The CDR3 DNA is TGTGCTAGCAGCCCAGTAGGGGGGACAGATACGCAGTATTTT.